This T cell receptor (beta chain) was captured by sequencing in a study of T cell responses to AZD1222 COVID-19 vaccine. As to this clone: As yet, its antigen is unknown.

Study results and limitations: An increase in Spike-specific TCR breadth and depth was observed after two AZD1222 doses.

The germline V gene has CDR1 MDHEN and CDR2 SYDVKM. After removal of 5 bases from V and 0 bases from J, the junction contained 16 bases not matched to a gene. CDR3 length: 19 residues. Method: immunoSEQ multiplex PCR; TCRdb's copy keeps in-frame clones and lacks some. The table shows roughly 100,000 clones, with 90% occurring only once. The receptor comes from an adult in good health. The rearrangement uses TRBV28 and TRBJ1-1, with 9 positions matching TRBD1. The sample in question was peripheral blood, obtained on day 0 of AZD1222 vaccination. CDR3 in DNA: TGTGCCAGCAGTCATGTAACGGGACAGGGAGCTTTATTGAACACTGAAGCTTTCTTT. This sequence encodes CASSHVTGQGALLNTEAFF.